Sequencing of this TCR beta chain was carried out in a study of cytotoxic CD8 clonotypes in ibrutinib-treated CLL. Deep sequencing aimed at 1 in 200,000 to 1 in 1 million T cells' resolution. Assay: immunoSEQ multiplex PCR; the TCRdb copy retains only in-frame clones and omits some. The sample lists approximately 190,000 clones; 79% were seen once. V gave up 3 bases and J gave up 4 bases, with 9 bases separating them. Germline CDR1 is SGHTA and CDR2 is FQGTGA. CDR3 size: 13 residues. Study-wide results and limits: Public clonotypes showed up rarely, and on treatment they shrank or held steady. Clonality went up at the time of ibrutinib response, stayed stable in sustained remission, and later dropped back toward its baseline level at progression.

Libraries of TCR beta were made from 1.5 to 2.5 micrograms of genomic DNA that came from cryopreserved PBMCs. This clone has a single count. The antigen is unknown. This sample comprised PBMCs, obtained after 12 months of ibrutinib treatment. This clonotype was sampled from a human donor with chronic lymphocytic leukemia. The rearrangement joins TRBV7-3 to TRBJ1-2; D gene ambiguous. CDR3 residues: CASSFQGGYGYTF. CDR3 nucleotide sequence: TGTGCCAGCAGCTTCCAAGGAGGCTATGGCTACACCTTC. Full variable domain (missing parts from reference TRBV7-3 and TRBJ1-2): GAGVSQTPSNKVTEKGKYVELRCDPISGHTALYWYRQSLGQGPEFLIYFQGTGAADDSGLPNDRFFAVRPEGSVSTLKIQRTERGDSAVYLCASSFQGGYGYTFGSGTRLTVV.